The sequence of this T cell receptor (beta chain) was determined in a study of blood T cell repertoires in COVID-19. The germline V and J ends were trimmed by 1 base and 2 bases, with 6 bases remaining between them. The CDR3 sequence is 13 residues long. Germline V gene data show CDR1 as GTSNPN and CDR2 as SVGIG (reference sequence). TCRdb's copy holds only in-frame clones and misses some; the assay was immunoSEQ multiplex PCR. The sample holds about 110,000 clones; 65% to 90% are singletons and the top ten take 16%. Sequencing was done on a sample of peripheral blood. The TCR originated in a woman aged 55 to 70 with acute or convalescent COVID-19. The genes are TRBV30 and TRBJ2-1, with unresolved D. CDR3 loop: CAWSAFTYNEQFF. For the CDR3, the DNA is TGTGCCTGGAGTGCCTTTACCTACAATGAGCAGTTCTTC.